These T cell receptor beta chains were read from a single sample in a study of CXCR3-negative and CXCR3-positive naive CD8 T cells. From its re-call of the 5' RACE reads, TCRdb lists each CDR3 protein once, without DNA. Found here are over 100,000 distinct CDR3 sequences; the top ten clones hold around 0.37%. Sequencing used naive CXCR3+ CD8+ T cells from blood. These receptors originate from a human donor in good health. Some clones in this sample may be carry-over from other donors' samples. CDR3s include the opening cysteine and the closing phenylalanine or tryptophan.

V gene: TRBV5-6
J gene: TRBJ2-3
CDR3 length: 13
CDR3 protein: CASSGRGWDTQYF

V gene: TRBV11-2
J gene: TRBJ2-2
CDR3 length: 13
CDR3 protein: CASSDGNTGELFF

V gene: TRBV20-1
J gene: TRBJ1-2
CDR3 length: 15
CDR3 protein: CSANPPWGRINGYTF

V gene: TRBV9
J gene: TRBJ2-7
CDR3 length: 15
CDR3 protein: CASSVVGAPSYEQYF

V gene: TRBV11-2
J gene: TRBJ2-2
CDR3 length: 16
CDR3 protein: CASSLGTGMPTGELFF

V gene: TRBV4-1
J gene: TRBJ1-4
CDR3 length: 17
CDR3 protein: CASSQVPVRGRDEKLFF

V gene: TRBV5-5
J gene: TRBJ2-1
CDR3 length: 16
CDR3 protein: CASSSAQRGGFNEQFF

V gene: TRBV7-9
J gene: TRBJ2-7
CDR3 length: 14
CDR3 protein: CASSSTTGPYEQYF

V gene: TRBV29-1
J gene: TRBJ2-5
CDR3 length: 12
CDR3 protein: CSVEDPRGAQYF

V gene: TRBV7-9
J gene: TRBJ2-7
CDR3 length: 12
CDR3 protein: CASSYERDEQYF

V gene: TRBV28
J gene: TRBJ2-3
CDR3 length: 15
CDR3 protein: CASTPRLASTDTQYF

V gene: TRBV4-3
J gene: TRBJ1-1
CDR3 length: 13
CDR3 protein: CASSLTSNTEAFF

V gene: TRBV4-1
J gene: TRBJ2-3
CDR3 length: 13
CDR3 protein: CASSQELTDTQYF

V gene: TRBV9
J gene: TRBJ2-1
CDR3 length: 20
CDR3 protein: CASSVPQGQEGLTPFNEQFF

V gene: TRBV7-8
J gene: TRBJ2-7
CDR3 length: 15
CDR3 protein: CASSFDGQGTYEQYF

V gene: TRBV19
J gene: TRBJ2-7
CDR3 length: 14
CDR3 protein: CASSPGLAFGEQYF

V gene: TRBV6-5
J gene: TRBJ1-1
CDR3 length: 14
CDR3 protein: CASSYRAGWTEAFF

V gene: TRBV10-3
J gene: TRBJ2-5
CDR3 length: 15
CDR3 protein: CAISDPGGPGETQYF

V gene: TRBV29-1
J gene: TRBJ1-1
CDR3 length: 11
CDR3 protein: CSSSKGAEAFF

V gene: TRBV7-6
J gene: TRBJ2-3
CDR3 length: 15
CDR3 protein: CASTGFLGLTDTQYF

V gene: TRBV7-8
J gene: TRBJ2-1
CDR3 length: 16
CDR3 protein: CASSLRVSGGAHEQFF

V gene: TRBV6-1
J gene: TRBJ2-6
CDR3 length: 19
CDR3 protein: CASSEILGTGGPGANVLTF